These 10 T cell receptor beta chains were all obtained from the same sample, sequenced in a study of post-analysis software for immune sequencing data. Unique-molecular-identifier-tagged TCR beta cDNA libraries were used. TCRdb fed the PCR reads into MiXCR, producing one record per CDR3 protein. Of roughly 160,000 distinct CDR3 sequences listed, under 40% are singletons. The sample consisted of blood, taken after autologous hematopoietic stem cell transplantation. These receptors were collected from a girl aged 5-17 years with multiple sclerosis.

This clonotype was seen a few times. V is TRBV7-8 and J is TRBJ2-5; D unclear. Germline values: CDR1 SGHVS, CDR2 FQNEAQ. V was clipped by 4 bases and J by 2 bases, with 11 bases between them. The CDR3 contains 14 residues. DNA of the CDR3: TGTGCCAGCAGCTCCGGTTGGCAGCAAGAGACCCAGTACTTC. It encodes CASSSGWQQETQYF.

In its sample, this clonotype was seen a few times. V and J are TRBV9 and TRBJ1-1; no clear D gene. V was clipped by 4 bases and J by 3 bases, with 16 bases between them. The V gene's germline CDR1 is SGDLS and CDR2 YYNGEE. This CDR3 contains 15 residues. CDR3 coding DNA: TGTGCCAGCAGCCCCGTTCGGTTTGGTTACACTGAAGCTTTCTTT. Encoded protein: CASSPVRFGYTEAFF.

The chain recombines TRBV5-1 with TRBJ2-5, with a possible D match to TRBD2 (5 bases). The V end was cut by 3 bases, the J end by 4 bases, with 10 bases between. Germline V CDR1 and CDR2: SGHRS, YFSETQ. The CDR3 is 13 amino acids. This chain's CDR3 is CASSSGRTETQYF. The CDR3 region has the DNA TGCGCCAGCAGCTCGGGAAGGACAGAGACCCAGTACTTC.

The chain has TRBV6-1 and TRBJ2-5; D is unclear. Germline CDR1 MNHNS, CDR2 SASEGT. The CDR3 covers 14 residues. V shed 8 bases and J shed 5 bases, with 18 bases lying between them. This CDR3 reads CASLDIFTRETQYF. The CDR3, as DNA: TGTGCCAGCCTCGATATCTTTACGAGGGAGACCCAGTACTTC.

This clonotype was counted a few times. This chain links TRBV27 with TRBJ1-5; TRBD1 agrees at 7 bases. Germline V CDR1 and CDR2: MNHEY, SMNVEV (reference sequence). CDR3 length equals 14 residues. With V trimmed by 5 bases and J by 6 bases, 7 bases remained unmatched. The CDR3 here is CASSQRAGGQPQHF. The CDR3 coding sequence is TGTGCCAGCAGTCAGAGGGCAGGGGGTCAGCCCCAGCATTTT.

This clonotype was detected a few times. J is TRBJ1-2 and V is TRBV28, with 7 bases fitting TRBD1. Germline loops: CDR1 MDHEN, CDR2 SYDVKM. CDR3 length: 15 residues. V lost 3 bases, J lost 7 bases, and 11 bases stayed unmatched. Written as DNA, the CDR3 is TGTGCCAGCAGTTTGCGGGACAGATCGTTGGGTGGCTACACCTTC. Its protein is CASSLRDRSLGGYTF.

The V gene is TRBV20-1, the J gene TRBJ2-4, with 7 bases aligning to TRBD2. The J call is doubtful: the DNA matches TRBJ2-7 better. Germline V gene lookup returns CDR1 DFQATT and CDR2 SNEGSKA (reference sequence). This CDR3 spans 16 amino acids. CDR3 in amino acids: CSAREEGEGLDAEQYF. As DNA, the CDR3 is TGCAGTGCTAGAGAGGAAGGGGAGGGTCTAGATGCCGAGCAGTACTTC.

This clonotype has a handful of counts. The chain couples TRBV24-1 to TRBJ1-2; TRBD1 aligns across 7 bases. With 3 bases clipped from V and 3 bases from J, the junction kept 3 bases outside the gene matches. Germline CDR1 is KGHDR and CDR2 is SFDVKD. The CDR3 covers 14 residues. The CDR3 sequence is CATSDSTGDYGYTF. DNA of the CDR3: TGTGCCACCAGTGATAGTACAGGGGACTATGGCTACACCTTC.

This chain connects TRBV7-3 to TRBJ2-3; possibly TRBD1 for D (6 bases). The ends were cut back, 5 bases at V and 0 bases at J, with 12 bases in the middle. Germline V CDR1 and CDR2: SGHTA, FQGTGA. The CDR3 length is 15 residues. The CDR3 loop reads CASSPGQLSTDTQYF. DNA for the CDR3: TGTGCCAGCAGCCCCGGACAGCTTAGCACAGATACGCAGTATTTT.

This clonotype has a handful of counts. V usage is TRBV29-1 and J usage is TRBJ2-5, with D perhaps matching TRBD2 (6 bases). V was clipped by 5 bases and J by 4 bases, with 14 bases between them. CDR3 length: 13 amino acids. CDR1 and CDR2 from the germline V gene are SQVTM and ANQGSEA. The CDR3 protein is CSVQRVAGETQYF. CDR3 bases: TGCAGCGTTCAGCGGGTTGCTGGAGAGACCCAGTACTTC.